One and the same sample provided the 2 T cell receptor beta chains below, sequenced in a study of T cells after yellow fever vaccination. TCRdb re-called the 5' RACE reads through MiXCR, storing one row per CDR3 protein. The sample lists 620,000 or so distinct CDR3 sequences, around 17% occurring once. Specimen: PBMCs, collected more than 4 days after the first yellow fever vaccination. The receptors originated from a man between 18 and 29 years old who received the YFV17D yellow fever vaccine.

The gene calls are TRBV12-3 or TRBV12-4 and TRBJ2-1; 9 positions match TRBD2. The V and J ends lost 3 bases and 5 bases, in that order; junction bases with no gene match: 8. The CDR3 consists of 16 residues. The CDR3 is CASSFGRAGGHNEQFF. The CDR3 nucleotides are TGTGCCAGCAGTTTTGGCCGTGCGGGGGGGCACAATGAGCAGTTCTTC.

This clonotype was seen repeatedly, ten times or more. The V and J genes are TRBV7-2 and TRBJ1-4, with a weak D call TRBD1 (5 bases). Trimming took 5 bases from V and 3 from J, leaving 10 bases between them. CDR3 size: 14 residues. Germline-derived CDR1 and CDR2 are SGHTA and FQGNSA. CDR3 sequence reads: CASSAGAANEKLFF. The DNA of the CDR3 is TGTGCCAGCAGCGCCGGGGCGGCTAATGAAAAACTGTTTTTT.